This passage covers 5 T cell receptor beta chains from one sample sequenced in a study of blood T cells in healthy people across ages. The authors ran a second PCR of roughly 6 to 12 cycles using a sample-barcoded 5' primer and a J-beta primer mix. TCRdb independently ran MiXCR on the 5' RACE reads; one entry per CDR3 protein. In the table there are 600,000 to 900,000 distinct CDR3 sequences, 20% to 30% of which are singletons. Separately, the same data were catalogued under a study of T cells of mothers and their children.

The sequencing sample was made of blood. These receptors were obtained from a boy between 10 and 17 years old in good health.

The sample holds a few counts of this clonotype. The chain carries TRBV29-1 and TRBJ2-5; D is possibly TRBD1 or TRBD2 (5 bases each). This CDR3 spans 14 amino acids. V was shortened by 2 bases and J by 2 bases, with 12 bases between the two germline ends. The germline V gene has CDR1 SQVTM and CDR2 ANQGSEA. CDR3 nucleotides: TGCAGCGTTGAACCCTTTGGGGGACAAGAGACCCAGTACTTC. It specifies CSVEPFGGQETQYF.

The rearrangement uses TRBV7-9 and TRBJ2-7; D remains ambiguous. Germline loops: CDR1 SEHNR, CDR2 FQNEAQ (reference sequence). CDR3 length equals 16 residues. Trimming took off 4 bases at V and 2 bases at J, with 18 bases between the two ends. The CDR3 spells CASSSWTTEGAYEQYF. In DNA form, the CDR3 reads TGTGCCAGCAGCTCCTGGACCACCGAAGGAGCCTACGAGCAGTACTTC. Combining the CDR3 with reference TRBV7-9 and TRBJ2-7 gives the whole variable domain DTGVSQNPRHKITKRGQNVTFRCDPISEHNRLYWYRQTLGQGPEFLTYFQNEAQLEKSRLLSDRFSAERPKGSFSTLEIQRTEQGDSAMYLCASSSWTTEGAYEQYFGPGTRLTVT.

J is TRBJ2-2 and V is TRBV6-1; tentative D call: TRBD2 (5 bases). CDR3 size: 17 residues. The ends were cut back, 5 bases at V and 4 bases at J, with 20 bases in the middle. CDR1 is MNHNS and CDR2 is SASEGT in the germline V gene. The CDR3 region has the DNA TGTGCCAGCAGTAGCGGCCAGGCCAAAGGGATCACCGGGGAGCTGTTTTTT. It yields the protein CASSSGQAKGITGELFF.

The V call is TRBV6-2 or TRBV6-3, the J call TRBJ2-4, with 7 bases that match TRBD2. The CDR3 is 12 residues long. Germline CDR1 reads MNHEY; CDR2 reads SVGEGT. V lost 6 bases, J lost 15 bases, and 11 bases stayed unmatched. CDR3 residues: CASRPGLSTLYF. CDR3 bases: TGTGCCAGCAGACCGGGACTATCGACTCTGTACTTC.

This clonotype has only a few counts. This chain connects TRBV7-9 to TRBJ2-7; D gene uncertain. The end of the DNA is better explained by TRBJ2-1, so the J call may be wrong. Germline assignment: CDR1 SEHNR and CDR2 FQNEAQ (reference sequence). This CDR3 region has 15 residues. The chain's CDR3 is CASSFGPIYKDEQFF. CDR3 in DNA: TGTGCCAGCAGCTTCGGGCCTATTTACAAGGATGAGCAGTTCTTC.